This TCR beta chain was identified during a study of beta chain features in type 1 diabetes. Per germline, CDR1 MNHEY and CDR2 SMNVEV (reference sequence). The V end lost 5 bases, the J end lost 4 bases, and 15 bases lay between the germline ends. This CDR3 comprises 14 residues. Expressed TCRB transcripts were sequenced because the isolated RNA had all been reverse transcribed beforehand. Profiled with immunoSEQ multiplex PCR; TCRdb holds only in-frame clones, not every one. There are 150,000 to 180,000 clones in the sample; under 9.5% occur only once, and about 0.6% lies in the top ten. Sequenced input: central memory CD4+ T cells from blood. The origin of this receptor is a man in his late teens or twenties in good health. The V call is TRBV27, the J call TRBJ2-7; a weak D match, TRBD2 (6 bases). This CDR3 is CASSPGTPGYEQYF. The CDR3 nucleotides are TGTGCCAGCAGTCCCGGGACTCCAGGGTACGAGCAGTACTTC.